The sequence of this TCR beta chain was determined in a study of beta chain features in type 1 diabetes. Note on this clone: Its specificity is not known.

Study results and limitations: Moderate yet significant TCRB CDR3 shortening was seen in Type 1 diabetes patients in all four CD4+ subsets.

V gave up 2 bases and J gave up 5 bases, with 12 bases separating them. This CDR3 is built from 15 residues. The germline V gene encodes CDR1 SEHNR and CDR2 FQNEAQ (reference sequence). cDNA synthesis used the whole RNA isolate, giving expressed TCRB sequences. Generated by immunoSEQ multiplex PCR, the TCRdb table keeps only in-frame clones and is missing some. Of roughly 290,000 clones in the sample, around 16% were seen once. This TCR came from a man aged 18 to 30 with type 1 diabetes. The rearrangement links TRBV7-9 to TRBJ1-4; D is possibly TRBD1 (5 bases). Material for sequencing was naive CD4+ T cells from blood. As DNA, the CDR3 is TGTGCCAGCAGCTTATACGGGGGAGTCAATGAAAAACTGTTTTTT. Amino acid sequence: CASSLYGGVNEKLFF.